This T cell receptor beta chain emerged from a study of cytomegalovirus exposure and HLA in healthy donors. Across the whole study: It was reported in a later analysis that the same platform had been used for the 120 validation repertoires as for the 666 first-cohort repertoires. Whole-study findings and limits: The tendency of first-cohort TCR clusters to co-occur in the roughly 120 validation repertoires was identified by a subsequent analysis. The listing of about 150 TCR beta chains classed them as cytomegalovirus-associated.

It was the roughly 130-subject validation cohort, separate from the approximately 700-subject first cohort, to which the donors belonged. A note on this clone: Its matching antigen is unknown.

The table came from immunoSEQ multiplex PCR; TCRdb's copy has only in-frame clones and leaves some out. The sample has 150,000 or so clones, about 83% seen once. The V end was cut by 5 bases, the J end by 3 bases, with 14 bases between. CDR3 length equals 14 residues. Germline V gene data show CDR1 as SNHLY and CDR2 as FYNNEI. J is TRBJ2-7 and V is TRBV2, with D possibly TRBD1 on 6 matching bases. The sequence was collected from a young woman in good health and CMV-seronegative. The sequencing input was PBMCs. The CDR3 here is CASSTPDSYYEQYF. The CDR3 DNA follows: TGTGCCAGCAGTACACCGGACAGCTACTACGAGCAGTACTTC.